The 21 T cell receptor beta chains below all came from one sample that was sequenced in a study of regulatory T cells in long-lasting Graves disease. Time point: newly diagnosed GD, antithyroid drugs for less than 3 months. From RNA extracted from PBMCs, the TCR library was made. The TCR beta library used iRepertoire HTBI primers with Arm-PCR amplification of CDR3. TCRdb reanalysed the multiplex PCR reads using MiXCR and keeps one entry per CDR3 protein. This sample has more than 450,000 distinct CDR3 sequences; around 12% occur once, and the top ten carry approximately 9.6%. These same data were also listed under a study on T cells in Graves' hyperthyroidism and ophthalmopathy.

The material sequenced was peripheral blood mononuclear cells (PBMCs), taken at new diagnosis, from a patient treated with antithyroid drugs. These receptors all come from a woman in her 30s with Graves disease.

This clonotype was counted ten times or more. The J gene is TRBJ2-7, the V gene TRBV11-2; 7 bases match TRBD1. CDR3 length equals 14 residues. The germline V gene has CDR1 SGHAT and CDR2 FQNNGV. The V segment lost 6 bases and the J segment 3 bases; nucleotides outside the gene matches: 8. The CDR3 is CASRFPGQDYEQYF. CDR3 coding DNA: TGTGCCAGCAGATTCCCCGGACAGGACTACGAGCAGTACTTC.

This clonotype was counted only a few times. One base away lies a much larger clone, so this may be a sequencing read error. The rearrangement uses TRBV12-3 or TRBV12-4 and TRBJ2-7; either TRBD1 or TRBD2 may supply D (5 bases each). With 6 bases removed from V and 0 bases from J, the gap between germline ends came to 15 bases. The CDR3 is made up of 15 amino acids. For the CDR3, the DNA is TGTGCCAGCAGACCAGCCGGGGCTAGCTCCTACGAGCAGTACTTC. Amino acid sequence: CASRPAGASSYEQYF.

This clonotype was seen many times. V usage is TRBV6-2 or TRBV6-3 and J usage is TRBJ2-5; D may be TRBD1 (5 bases). This CDR3 has 13 amino acids. V was trimmed by 7 bases and J by 2 bases, leaving 11 bases between them. CDR1 is MNHEY and CDR2 is SVGEGT in the germline V gene. The CDR3 DNA follows: TGTGCCAGCATCAGGGCTTATCAAGAGACCCAGTACTTC. Encoded protein: CASIRAYQETQYF.

This clonotype was found many times. This sequence joins TRBV28 and TRBJ2-7; TRBD1 matches 10 bases. J gave up 4 bases and V 6 bases, and 6 bases lay outside the gene matches. CDR1 is MDHEN, CDR2 SYDVKM, per germline. The CDR3 totals 14 residues. The CDR3 is CASSTWDRGYEQYF. CDR3 bases: TGTGCCAGCAGCACTTGGGACAGGGGATACGAGCAGTACTTC.

This clonotype was observed a handful of times. The chain recombines TRBV20-1 with TRBJ1-5; D not certain. CDR1 and CDR2 from the germline V gene are DFQATT and SNEGSKA (reference sequence). The CDR3 extends over 14 amino acids. V was shortened by 5 bases and J by 2 bases, with 13 bases between the two germline ends. CDR3 bases: TGCAGTGCTGTCGGTGGTGGTGGCAATCAGCCCCAGCATTTT. Protein: CSAVGGGGNQPQHF.

This chain uses TRBV10-2 with TRBJ2-5; 9 nucleotides agree with TRBD2. In germline, CDR1 is WSHSY, CDR2 SAAADI. V lost 9 bases and J lost 5; bases outside the gene matches: 7. The CDR3 contains 13 residues. CDR3 sequence: CASCLAGRETQYF. As DNA, the CDR3 is TGCGCCAGTTGTCTAGCGGGGAGGGAGACCCAGTACTTC.

This clonotype was observed a few times. The chain has TRBV13 and TRBJ2-7; 16 nucleotides line up with TRBD2. With 0 bases clipped from V and 3 bases from J, the junction kept 2 bases outside the gene matches. This CDR3 has 17 residues. Germline CDR1 is PRHDT and CDR2 is FYEKMQ (reference sequence). The CDR3 here is CASSLGGLAGGVYEQYF. DNA of the CDR3: TGTGCCAGCAGCTTAGGGGGACTAGCGGGAGGGGTCTACGAGCAGTACTTC. Complete variable domain (other parts from reference TRBV13 and TRBJ2-7): AAGVIQSPRHLIKEKRETATLKCYPIPRHDTVYWYQQGPGQDPQFLISFYEKMQSDKGSIPDRFSAQQFSDYHSELNMSSLELGDSALYFCASSLGGLAGGVYEQYFGPGTRLTVT.

In this sample, this clonotype turned up many times. The chain links TRBV6-2 or TRBV6-3 to TRBJ2-7, with 8 bases lining up with TRBD2. J was trimmed by 1 base and V by 0 bases; bases with no gene match: 2. CDR1 and CDR2 (germline): MNHEY, SVGEGT. The CDR3 loop spans 15 amino acids. The CDR3 spells CASSYSSGMSYEQYF. As DNA, the CDR3 is TGTGCCAGCAGTTACTCTAGCGGGATGTCCTACGAGCAGTACTTC.

J is TRBJ2-7 and V is TRBV5-6, with D perhaps TRBD1 or TRBD2 (5 bases each). This CDR3 spans 16 amino acids. Trimming shortened V by 3 bases and J by 3 bases, and 19 bases separated the two germline ends. The germline V gene encodes CDR1 SGHDT and CDR2 YYEEEE. The chain's CDR3 is CASSSGPNGLNYEQYF. Written as DNA, the CDR3 is TGTGCCAGCAGCTCGGGACCGAACGGACTCAACTACGAGCAGTACTTC.

This clonotype was counted at least ten times. This chain links TRBV24-1 with TRBJ2-3; no clear D. Between the trimmed V and J ends, which lost 3 bases and 4 bases, there was a span of 7 bases. Germline loops: CDR1 KGHDR, CDR2 SFDVKD. This CDR3 is built from 13 residues. The CDR3 sequence is CATSDLLPDTQYF. The CDR3 DNA reads TGTGCCACCAGTGATCTACTACCAGATACGCAGTATTTT.

The gene calls are TRBV7-2 and TRBJ2-7; D unresolved. The germline V gene has CDR1 SGHTA and CDR2 FQGNSA. Trimming shortened V by 1 base and J by 2 bases, and 12 bases separated the two germline ends. The CDR3 length is 15 residues. For the CDR3, the DNA is TGTGCCAGCAGCTTAGGAGGAATCCTGCCCTACGAGCAGTACTTC. Encoded protein: CASSLGGILPYEQYF. The variable domain in full, with the rest retrieved from reference TRBV7-2 and TRBJ2-7, is GAGVSQSPSNKVTEKGKDVELRCDPISGHTALYWYRQSLGQGLEFLIYFQGNSAPDKSGLPSDRFSAERTGGSVSTLTIQRTQQEDSAVYLCASSLGGILPYEQYFGPGTRLTVT.

In its sample, this clonotype was seen many times. The chain is built from TRBV7-9 and TRBJ1-4, with D unresolved. This CDR3 region has 14 residues. Germline V gene lookup returns CDR1 SEHNR and CDR2 FQNEAQ (reference sequence). The V end lost 5 bases, the J end lost 7 bases, and 14 bases lay between the germline ends. The CDR3 sequence: CASSLARYGEKLFF. CDR3 sequence (DNA): TGTGCCAGCAGCCTTGCCCGGTATGGTGAAAAACTGTTTTTT.

The gene calls are TRBV4-1 and TRBJ2-3; D gene ambiguous. The CDR3 loop spans 14 amino acids. Trimming stripped 8 bases from V and 2 bases from J, with 14 bases between. Germline assignment: CDR1 MGHRA and CDR2 YSYEKL. The CDR3 sequence is CASQPRLYTDTQYF. CDR3 coding DNA: TGCGCCAGCCAACCGAGACTGTACACAGATACGCAGTATTTT.

This clonotype was seen many times. J is TRBJ2-7 and V is TRBV13; D possibly corresponds to TRBD2 (6 bases). Germline assignment: CDR1 PRHDT and CDR2 FYEKMQ (reference sequence). V was shortened by 8 bases and J by 3 bases, with 26 bases between the two germline ends. The CDR3 contains 17 residues. The CDR3 coding sequence is TGTGCCAGCCGGCCTAATCTCCTAGCGCGTGTCAACTACGAGCAGTACTTC. This encodes CASRPNLLARVNYEQYF.

This clonotype was observed at least ten times. The rearrangement uses TRBV29-1 and TRBJ2-1; TRBD2 agrees at 9 bases. This CDR3 is built from 15 residues. Germline lookup yields CDR1 SQVTM and CDR2 ANQGSEA. The ends lost 1 base at V and 6 bases at J; junction bases unmatched: 7. The CDR3 sequence: CSVEGTGTSLNEQFF. CDR3 in DNA: TGCAGCGTTGAAGGTACCGGGACTAGCCTCAATGAGCAGTTCTTC.

This clonotype was observed at least ten times. The J gene is TRBJ1-4, the V gene TRBV10-3; D gene ambiguous. Per germline, CDR1 ENHRY and CDR2 SYGVKD. The V and J ends lost 0 bases and 0 bases respectively, with 5 bases between them. This CDR3 is 15 amino acids long. This chain's CDR3 is CAISESGSTNEKLFF. In nucleotides, the CDR3 is TGTGCCATCAGTGAGTCCGGGTCAACTAATGAAAAACTGTTTTTT.

DNA for the CDR3: TGTGCCAGCACTCGACGAATGAACACTGAAGCTTTCTTT. Residues: CASTRRMNTEAFF. The rearrangement uses TRBV28 and TRBJ1-1; no reliable D call. This CDR3 is 13 amino acids long. V gave up 7 bases and J gave up 0 bases, with 9 bases separating them. Germline V CDR1 and CDR2: MDHEN, SYDVKM.

This chain connects TRBV6-1 to TRBJ1-2; D gene unclear. Germline CDR1 and CDR2: MNHNS and SASEGT. V dropped 5 bases and J dropped 7 bases, with 8 bases sitting between them. The CDR3 sequence is 11 residues long. CDR3 DNA sequence: TGTGCCAGCAGTAACGTGGCTGGCTACACCTTC. It translates to CASSNVAGYTF.

This sequence joins TRBV6-1 and TRBJ2-1, with 7 bases fitting TRBD2. Germline CDR1 reads MNHNS; CDR2 reads SASEGT. Trimming took 6 bases from V and 8 from J; bases not matched to a gene: 10. The CDR3 totals 14 residues. The CDR3 region has the DNA TGTGCCAGCAGGGGGGGGGATCCTTTCGATGAGCAGTTCTTC. Its protein product is CASRGGDPFDEQFF.

This clonotype occurred many times. The J gene is TRBJ2-1, the V gene TRBV6-1; TRBD2 aligns across 9 bases. Per germline, CDR1 MNHNS and CDR2 SASEGT. CDR3 length: 15 residues. The junction had 6 bases not matched to a gene; V was cut back by 4 bases and J by 5 bases. The CDR3 nucleotides are TGTGCCAGCAGTGTATTAGCGGGAGACGACAATGAGCAGTTCTTC. Its protein is CASSVLAGDDNEQFF.

The table lists this clonotype with many counts. This chain uses TRBV25-1 with TRBJ1-6, with D perhaps TRBD1 (6 bases). This CDR3 has 16 residues. Trimming cost V 4 bases and J 5 bases, with 15 bases left between them. The germline CDR1 and CDR2 sequences are MGHDK and SYGVNS. Here the CDR3 DNA reads TGTGCCAGCAGTGGTTATTTGGACAGAAATAATTCACCCCTCCACTTT. Residues: CASSGYLDRNNSPLHF.